This entry lists 14 T cell receptor beta chains sequenced from one sample in a study of T-cell reconstitution after alpha-beta-depleted transplantation in children (dated by TCRdb to 2016 to 2018). Library method: PCR. The sample was run on an Illumina HiSeq 2500. To normalize quantification of the TCRbeta repertoire, the TCR libraries were built with molecular barcoding that relied on unique molecular identifiers. Starting from the raw public reads, TCRdb applied fastp trimming at Q25, assembled clones with MiXCR and retained in-frame beta chains. Each entry is one CDR3 protein sequence, shown with its most common DNA and genes. Across this sample there are about 980,000 distinct CDR3 sequences, with roughly 29% seen only once. Jointly, the top ten make up 28% of the sample. The sample's treatment or condition label, in plain terms: allogeneic hematopoietic cell transplantation with graft depleted of TCRalphabeta T cells and CD19 B cells.

Sample: PBMCs, mostly from graft donor cells, taken 360 days after TCRalphabeta/CD19-depleted stem cell transplant. These receptors were taken from a boy younger than two who had a stem cell transplant for SCID, so the T cells may come from the graft donor.

This clonotype has a handful of counts. The chain links TRBV6-1 to TRBJ1-1; D is uncertain. The CDR3 spans 14 residues. Germline assignment: CDR1 MNHNS and CDR2 SASEGT. Deletions cut 5 bases from V and 9 bases from J, with 19 bases between. The chain's CDR3 is CASSTLIGSSKAFF. CDR3 coding DNA: TGTGCCAGCAGTACCCTGATAGGGAGCTCAAAAGCTTTCTTT.

This chain joins TRBV28 and TRBJ1-2; 8 nucleotides align to TRBD1. V trimming: 6 bases; J trimming: 2 bases; junction bases outside the gene matches: 2. CDR3 length equals 13 residues. The germline CDR1 and CDR2 sequences are MDHEN and SYDVKM. The chain's CDR3 is CASSNRGNYGYTF. The CDR3 bases are TGTGCCAGCAGCAACAGGGGGAACTATGGCTACACCTTC.

There are a few counts of this clonotype. The rearrangement uses TRBV12-3 or TRBV12-4 and TRBJ2-6; D unresolved. The CDR3 runs 15 residues. V was cut by 5 bases and J by 0 bases, with 8 bases left in between. In DNA form, the CDR3 reads TGTGCCAGCAGTCCCGATAACTCTGGGGCCAACGTCCTGACTTTC. Translation gives CASSPDNSGANVLTF.

This sequence joins TRBV12-3 or TRBV12-4 and TRBJ1-1; no reliable D call. This CDR3 comprises 12 residues. V lost 6 bases, J lost 3 bases, and 8 bases lay in between. The chain's CDR3 is CASRQKYTEAFF. The CDR3 DNA sequence: TGTGCCAGCAGACAGAAATACACTGAAGCTTTCTTT.

The V gene is TRBV6-1, the J gene TRBJ1-2, with TRBD1 matching 8 bases. V lost 4 bases, J lost 5 bases, and 6 bases stayed unmatched. Germline V lookup: CDR1 MNHNS, CDR2 SASEGT. The CDR3 covers 14 residues. The CDR3: CASSVDRGSYGYTF. CDR3 DNA: TGTGCCAGCAGTGTCGACAGGGGTTCTTATGGCTACACCTTC.

The chain employs TRBV29-1 and TRBJ2-1; TRBD2 agrees at 7 bases. CDR3 length equals 14 residues. The germline gives CDR1 SQVTM, CDR2 ANQGSEA. With 0 bases clipped from V and 8 bases from J, the junction kept 7 bases outside the gene matches. CDR3: CSVEERASGDEQFF. DNA of the CDR3: TGCAGCGTTGAAGAGCGGGCTAGCGGCGATGAGCAGTTCTTC.

The chain is built from TRBV4-3 and TRBJ2-4; TRBD1 matches 7 bases. J lost 6 bases, V lost 10 bases, and 12 bases had no gene match. The CDR3 covers 14 residues. Germline CDR1 LGHNA, CDR2 YSLEER. CDR3 sequence reads: CAIVTGRSGNIQYF. CDR3 bases: TGCGCCATAGTGACAGGGCGTTCGGGAAACATTCAGTACTTC.

The chain carries TRBV6-5 and TRBJ1-5; a weak D match, TRBD1 (6 bases). Germline V gene sequence: CDR1 MNHEY, CDR2 SVGAGI. V dropped 6 bases and J dropped 2 bases, with 14 bases sitting between them. There are 15 residues in the CDR3. The CDR3 DNA sequence: TGTGCCAGCAGGCCCACAGGGTTGGGCAATCAGCCCCAGCATTTT. Amino acid sequence: CASRPTGLGNQPQHF.

The chain carries TRBV2 and TRBJ2-5; 10 bases line up with TRBD1. In germline, CDR1 is SNHLY, CDR2 FYNNEI. Trimming cost V 6 bases and J 7 bases; bases outside gene matches: 11. There are 15 residues in the CDR3. The CDR3 nucleotides read TGTGCCAGCAGGCGAGGTGGGACAGGGGCCCGGACCCAGTACTTC. Translation gives CASRRGGTGARTQYF.

The chain combines TRBV12-3 or TRBV12-4 with TRBJ2-5, with D tentatively TRBD1 (6 bases). The CDR3 is made up of 15 amino acids. Trimming cost V 2 bases and J 1 base, with 11 bases left between them. The CDR3 sequence is CASSLNRDTQETQYF. Here the CDR3 DNA reads TGTGCCAGCAGTTTAAACAGGGACACCCAAGAGACCCAGTACTTC.

This clonotype appeared a single time. V gene TRBV12-3 or TRBV12-4 combines with J gene TRBJ2-6; the D gene could be TRBD1 or TRBD2 (5 bases each). V was shortened by 3 bases and J by 2 bases, with 17 bases between the two germline ends. The CDR3 totals 18 residues. The CDR3 reads CASSLRGPMRTGANVLTF. CDR3 coding DNA: TGTGCCAGCAGTTTGAGGGGCCCTATGAGAACTGGGGCCAACGTCCTGACTTTC.

The chain carries TRBV7-9 and TRBJ2-5; D remains unclear. CDR3 length equals 13 residues. V was cut by 3 bases and J by 9 bases, with 14 bases left in between. The germline gives CDR1 SEHNR, CDR2 FQNEAQ (reference sequence). The CDR3 is CASSFAPLVSQYF. Here the CDR3 DNA reads TGTGCCAGCAGCTTTGCCCCCCTGGTCTCCCAGTACTTC.

V and J are TRBV11-2 and TRBJ2-3, with D uncertain. This CDR3 region has 17 residues. Trimming took 0 bases from V and 2 from J, leaving 15 bases between them. CDR1 is SGHAT, CDR2 FQNNGV, per germline. CDR3 loop: CASSLEFSWWDTDTQYF. In nucleotides, the CDR3 is TGTGCCAGCAGCTTAGAATTTTCCTGGTGGGACACAGATACGCAGTATTTT.

V gene TRBV7-9 combines with J gene TRBJ2-5; D not resolved. Germline CDR1 reads SEHNR; CDR2 reads FQNEAQ (reference sequence). The CDR3 has 15 amino acids. Trimming took off 2 bases at V and 5 bases at J, with 15 bases between the two ends. The CDR3: CASSLLSEKEETQYF. As DNA, the CDR3 is TGTGCCAGCAGCTTATTGTCGGAGAAAGAGGAGACCCAGTACTTC.